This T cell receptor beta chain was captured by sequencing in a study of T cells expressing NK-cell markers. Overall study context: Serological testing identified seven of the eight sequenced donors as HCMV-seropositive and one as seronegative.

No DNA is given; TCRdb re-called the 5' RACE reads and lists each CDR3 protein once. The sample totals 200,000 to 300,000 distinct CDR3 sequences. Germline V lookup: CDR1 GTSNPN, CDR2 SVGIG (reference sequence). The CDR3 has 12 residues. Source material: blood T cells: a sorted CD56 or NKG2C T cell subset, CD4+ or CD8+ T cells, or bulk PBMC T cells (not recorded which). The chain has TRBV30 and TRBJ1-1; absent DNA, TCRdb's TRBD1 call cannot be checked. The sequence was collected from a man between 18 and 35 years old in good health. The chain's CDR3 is CAWSHPGTEAFF.